Only a few counts were recorded for the clone carrying this TCR beta chain. Its antigen is not identified. These data belong to a study of beta chain features in type 1 diabetes. The V gene lost 1 base and the J gene lost 4 bases, with 13 bases spanning the gap. The CDR3 runs to 15 residues. CDR1 and CDR2 from the germline V gene are SEHNR and FQNEAQ (reference sequence). Expressed TCRB transcripts were sequenced after all isolated RNA was converted to cDNA. Produced via immunoSEQ multiplex PCR; TCRdb's table is partial and in-frame only. Among about 360,000 clones listed, around an eighth were seen once. Study outcomes and limitations: A potential influence of HLA type upon TCRB rearrangement remained unresolved herein. Among patients with Type 1 diabetes, TCRB CDR3s were moderately but significantly shorter in every one of the four CD4+ subsets.

The clonotype originates from a woman aged 18-29 years with type 1 diabetes. The chain carries TRBV7-9 and TRBJ2-5; D perhaps matches TRBD2 (5 bases). Sequenced material: naive CD4+ T cells from blood. This CDR3 reads CASSLVRSRGETQYF. The DNA for the CDR3 is TGTGCCAGCAGCTTAGTTCGTTCACGGGGAGAGACCCAGTACTTC.